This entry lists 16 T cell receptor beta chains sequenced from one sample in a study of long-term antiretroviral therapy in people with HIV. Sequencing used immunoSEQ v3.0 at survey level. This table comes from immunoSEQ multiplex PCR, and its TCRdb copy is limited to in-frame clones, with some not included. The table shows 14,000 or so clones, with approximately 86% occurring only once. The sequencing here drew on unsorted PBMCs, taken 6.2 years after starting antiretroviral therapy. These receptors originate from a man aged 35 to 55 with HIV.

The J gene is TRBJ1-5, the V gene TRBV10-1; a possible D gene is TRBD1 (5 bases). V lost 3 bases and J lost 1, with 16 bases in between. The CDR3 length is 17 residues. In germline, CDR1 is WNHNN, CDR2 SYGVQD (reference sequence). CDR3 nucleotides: TGCGCCAGCAGTGACCGATGGGACGGAGTGAGCAATCAGCCCCAGCATTTT. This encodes CASSDRWDGVSNQPQHF.

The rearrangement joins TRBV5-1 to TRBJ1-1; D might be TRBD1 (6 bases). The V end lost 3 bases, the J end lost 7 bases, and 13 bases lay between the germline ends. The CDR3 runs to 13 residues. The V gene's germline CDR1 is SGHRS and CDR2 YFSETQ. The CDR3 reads CASSWDISDEAFF. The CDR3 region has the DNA TGCGCCAGCAGCTGGGACATTAGTGATGAAGCTTTCTTT.

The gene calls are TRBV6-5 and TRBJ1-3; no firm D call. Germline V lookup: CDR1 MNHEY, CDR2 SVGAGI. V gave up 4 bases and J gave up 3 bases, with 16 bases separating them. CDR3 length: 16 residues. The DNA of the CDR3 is TGTGCCAGCAGTTGGAATTCCAGGTTTGGTGGAAACACCATATATTTT. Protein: CASSWNSRFGGNTIYF.

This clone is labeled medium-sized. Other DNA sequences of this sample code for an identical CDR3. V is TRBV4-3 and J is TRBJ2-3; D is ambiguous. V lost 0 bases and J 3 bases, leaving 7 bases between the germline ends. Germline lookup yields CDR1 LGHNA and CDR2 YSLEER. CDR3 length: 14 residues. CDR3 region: CASSQDRSTDTQYF. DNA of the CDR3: TGCGCCAGCAGCCAAGATCGGAGTACAGATACGCAGTATTTT.

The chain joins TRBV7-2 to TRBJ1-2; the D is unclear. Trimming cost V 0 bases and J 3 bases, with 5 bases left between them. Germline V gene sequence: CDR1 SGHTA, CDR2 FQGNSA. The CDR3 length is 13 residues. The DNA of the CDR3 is TGTGCCAGCAGCTTAGCTGGGCACTATGGCTACACCTTC. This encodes CASSLAGHYGYTF.

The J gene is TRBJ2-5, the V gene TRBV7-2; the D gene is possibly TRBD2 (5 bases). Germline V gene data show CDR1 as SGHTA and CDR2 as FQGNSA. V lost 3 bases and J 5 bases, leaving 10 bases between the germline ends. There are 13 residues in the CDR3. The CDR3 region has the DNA TGTGCCAGCAGCTTTGTGAGGGAGGAGACCCAGTACTTC. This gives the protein CASSFVREETQYF.

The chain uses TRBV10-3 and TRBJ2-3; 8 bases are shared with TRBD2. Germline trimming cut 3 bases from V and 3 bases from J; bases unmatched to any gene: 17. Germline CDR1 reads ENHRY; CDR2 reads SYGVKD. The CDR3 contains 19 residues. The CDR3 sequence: CAISELTYYLAGGTDTQYF. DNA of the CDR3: TGTGCCATCAGTGAACTAACCTACTACTTGGCGGGAGGAACAGATACGCAGTATTTT.

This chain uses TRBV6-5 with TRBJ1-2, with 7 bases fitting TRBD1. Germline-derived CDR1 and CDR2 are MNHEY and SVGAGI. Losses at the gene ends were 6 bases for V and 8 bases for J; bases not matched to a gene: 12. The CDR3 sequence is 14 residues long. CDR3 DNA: TGTGCCAGCAGCCAACATGGCCAGGGGGGGGGCTACACCTTC. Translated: CASSQHGQGGGYTF.

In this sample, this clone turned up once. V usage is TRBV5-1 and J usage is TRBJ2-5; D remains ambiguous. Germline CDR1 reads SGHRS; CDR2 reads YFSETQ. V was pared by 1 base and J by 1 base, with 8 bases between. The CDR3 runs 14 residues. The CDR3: CASSLSPGQETQYF. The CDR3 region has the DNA TGCGCCAGCAGCTTGTCTCCGGGCCAAGAGACCCAGTACTTC.

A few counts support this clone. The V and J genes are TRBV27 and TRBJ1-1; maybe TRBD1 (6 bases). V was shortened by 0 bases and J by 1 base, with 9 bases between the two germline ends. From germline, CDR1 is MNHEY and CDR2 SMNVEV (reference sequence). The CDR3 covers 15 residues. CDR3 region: CASSLSGQWNTEAFF. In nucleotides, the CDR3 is TGTGCCAGCAGTTTATCAGGACAGTGGAACACTGAAGCTTTCTTT.

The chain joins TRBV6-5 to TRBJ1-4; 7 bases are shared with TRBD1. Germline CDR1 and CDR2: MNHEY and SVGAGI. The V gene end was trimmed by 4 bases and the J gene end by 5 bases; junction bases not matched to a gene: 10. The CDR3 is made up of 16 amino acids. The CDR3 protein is CASSSNPTGINEKLFF. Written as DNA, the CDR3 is TGTGCCAGCAGTTCCAACCCGACAGGGATAAATGAAAAACTGTTTTTT.

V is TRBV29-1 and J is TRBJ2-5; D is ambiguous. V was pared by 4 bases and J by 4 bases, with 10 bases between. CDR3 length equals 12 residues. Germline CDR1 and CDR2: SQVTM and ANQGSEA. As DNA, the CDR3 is TGCAGCGTTGTCAAGGGTGGAGAGACCCAGTACTTC. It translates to CSVVKGGETQYF.

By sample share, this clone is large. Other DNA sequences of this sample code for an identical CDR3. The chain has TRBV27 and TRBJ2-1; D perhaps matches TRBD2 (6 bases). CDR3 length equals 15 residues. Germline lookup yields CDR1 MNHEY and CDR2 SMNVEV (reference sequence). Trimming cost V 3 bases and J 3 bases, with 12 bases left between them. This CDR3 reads CASSFPSGRYNEQFF. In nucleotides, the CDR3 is TGTGCCAGCAGTTTTCCCAGCGGGCGCTACAATGAGCAGTTCTTC.

CDR3 in DNA: TGTGCCAGCACCCCAGGAGGGGTTATACAGCCCCAGCATTTT. Protein product: CASTPGGVIQPQHF. V is TRBV6-1 and J is TRBJ1-5; tentative D call: TRBD1 (5 bases). Deletions cut 7 bases from V and 7 bases from J, with 17 bases between. This CDR3 has 14 residues. Germline assignment: CDR1 MNHNS and CDR2 SASEGT.

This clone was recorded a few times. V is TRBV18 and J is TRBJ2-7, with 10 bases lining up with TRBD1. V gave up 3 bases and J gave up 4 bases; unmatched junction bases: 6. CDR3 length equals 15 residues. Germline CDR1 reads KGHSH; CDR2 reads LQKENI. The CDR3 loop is CASSPGGQGMYEQYF. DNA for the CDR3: TGTGCCAGCTCACCCGGGGGACAGGGGATGTACGAGCAGTACTTC.

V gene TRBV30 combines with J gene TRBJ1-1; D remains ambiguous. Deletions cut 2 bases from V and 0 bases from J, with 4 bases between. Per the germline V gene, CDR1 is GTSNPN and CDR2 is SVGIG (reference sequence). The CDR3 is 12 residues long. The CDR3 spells CAWSIMNTEAFF. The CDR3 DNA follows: TGTGCCTGGAGTATAATGAACACTGAAGCTTTCTTT. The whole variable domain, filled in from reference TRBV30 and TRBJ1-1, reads SQTIHQWPATLVQPVGSPLSLECTVEGTSNPNLYWYRQAAGRGLQLLFYSVGIGQISSEVPQNLSASRPQDRQFILSSKKLLLSDSGFYLCAWSIMNTEAFFGQGTRLTVV.